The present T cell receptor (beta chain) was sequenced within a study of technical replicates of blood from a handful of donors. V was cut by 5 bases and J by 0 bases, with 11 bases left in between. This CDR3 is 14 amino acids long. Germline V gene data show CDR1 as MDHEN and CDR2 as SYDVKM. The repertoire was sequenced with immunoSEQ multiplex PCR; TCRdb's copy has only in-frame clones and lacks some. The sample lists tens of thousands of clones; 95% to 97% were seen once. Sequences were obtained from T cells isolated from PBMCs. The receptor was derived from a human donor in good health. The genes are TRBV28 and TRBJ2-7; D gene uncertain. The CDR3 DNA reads TGTGCCAGCAGTATGGTACAGATCTCCTACGAGCAGTACTTC. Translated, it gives CASSMVQISYEQYF.